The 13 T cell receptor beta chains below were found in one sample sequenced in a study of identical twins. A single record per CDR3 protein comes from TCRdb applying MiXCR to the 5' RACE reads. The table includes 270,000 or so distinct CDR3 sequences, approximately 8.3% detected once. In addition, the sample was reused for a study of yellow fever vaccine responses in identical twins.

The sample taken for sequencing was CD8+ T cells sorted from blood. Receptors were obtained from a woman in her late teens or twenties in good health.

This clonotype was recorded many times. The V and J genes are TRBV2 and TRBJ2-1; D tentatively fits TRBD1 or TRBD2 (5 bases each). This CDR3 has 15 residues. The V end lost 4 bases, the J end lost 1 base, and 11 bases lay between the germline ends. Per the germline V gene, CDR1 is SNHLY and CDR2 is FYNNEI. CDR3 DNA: TGTGCCAGCAGTGTACCGGGGACGTCCTACAATGAGCAGTTCTTC. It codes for CASSVPGTSYNEQFF. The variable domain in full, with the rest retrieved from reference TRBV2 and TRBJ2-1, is EPEVTQTPSHQVTQMGQEVILRCVPISNHLYFYWYRQILGQKVEFLVSFYNNEISEKSEIFDDQFSVERPDGSNFTLKIRSTKLEDSAMYFCASSVPGTSYNEQFFGPGTRLTVL.

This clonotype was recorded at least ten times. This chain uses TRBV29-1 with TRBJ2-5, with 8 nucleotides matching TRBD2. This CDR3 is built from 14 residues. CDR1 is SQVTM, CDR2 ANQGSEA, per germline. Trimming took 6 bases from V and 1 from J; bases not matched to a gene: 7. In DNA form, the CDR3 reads TGCAGCGTCCGGGAGGGGGATGGCCAAGAGACCCAGTACTTC. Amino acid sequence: CSVREGDGQETQYF.

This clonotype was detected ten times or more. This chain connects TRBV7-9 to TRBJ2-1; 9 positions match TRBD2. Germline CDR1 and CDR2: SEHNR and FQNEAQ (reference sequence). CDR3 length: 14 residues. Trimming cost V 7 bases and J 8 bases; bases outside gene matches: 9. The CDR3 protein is CASTEVAGEDEQFF. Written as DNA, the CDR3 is TGTGCCAGCACCGAGGTAGCGGGAGAAGATGAGCAGTTCTTC.

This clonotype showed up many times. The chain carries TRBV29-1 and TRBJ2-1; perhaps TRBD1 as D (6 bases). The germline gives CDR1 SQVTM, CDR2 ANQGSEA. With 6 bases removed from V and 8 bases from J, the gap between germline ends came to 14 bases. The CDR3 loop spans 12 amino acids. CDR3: CSVKVRGYEQFF. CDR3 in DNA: TGCAGCGTCAAGGTCAGGGGCTATGAGCAGTTCTTC.

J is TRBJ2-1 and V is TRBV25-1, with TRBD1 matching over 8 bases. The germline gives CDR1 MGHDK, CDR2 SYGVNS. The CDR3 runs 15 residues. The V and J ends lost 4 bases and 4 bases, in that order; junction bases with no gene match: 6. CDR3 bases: TGTGCCAGCAGTGGGGGACAGGTGATATACAATGAGCAGTTCTTC. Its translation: CASSGGQVIYNEQFF.

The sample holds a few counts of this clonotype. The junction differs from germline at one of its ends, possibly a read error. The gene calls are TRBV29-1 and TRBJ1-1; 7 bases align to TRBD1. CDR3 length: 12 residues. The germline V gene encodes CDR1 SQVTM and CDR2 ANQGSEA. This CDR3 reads CSVTTGNAEAFF. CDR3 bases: TGCAGCGTTACGACAGGGAACGCTGAAGCTTTCTTT.

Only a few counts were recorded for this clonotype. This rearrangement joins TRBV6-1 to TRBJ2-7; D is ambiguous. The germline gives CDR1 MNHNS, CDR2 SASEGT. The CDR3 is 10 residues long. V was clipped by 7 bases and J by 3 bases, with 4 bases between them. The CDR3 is CASIGYEQYF. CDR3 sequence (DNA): TGTGCCAGCATAGGCTACGAGCAGTACTTC.

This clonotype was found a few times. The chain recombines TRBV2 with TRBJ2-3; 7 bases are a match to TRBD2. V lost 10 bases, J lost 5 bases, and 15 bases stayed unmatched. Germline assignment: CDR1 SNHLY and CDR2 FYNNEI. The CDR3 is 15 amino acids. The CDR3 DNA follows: TGTGCCACCCTTGCGGGGGAGGCTTTTGGAGATACGCAGTATTTT. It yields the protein CATLAGEAFGDTQYF. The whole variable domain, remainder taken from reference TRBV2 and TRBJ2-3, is EPEVTQTPSHQVTQMGQEVILRCVPISNHLYFYWYRQILGQKVEFLVSFYNNEISEKSEIFDDQFSVERPDGSNFTLKIRSTKLEDSAMYFCATLAGEAFGDTQYFGPGTRLTVL.

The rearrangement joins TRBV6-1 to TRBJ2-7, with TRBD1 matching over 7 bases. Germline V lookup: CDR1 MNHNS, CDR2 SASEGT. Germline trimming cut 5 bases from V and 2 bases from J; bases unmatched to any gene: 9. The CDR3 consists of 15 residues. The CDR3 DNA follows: TGTGCCAGCAGTCAACTACAGGGGAGCCCCTACGAGCAGTACTTC. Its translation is CASSQLQGSPYEQYF.

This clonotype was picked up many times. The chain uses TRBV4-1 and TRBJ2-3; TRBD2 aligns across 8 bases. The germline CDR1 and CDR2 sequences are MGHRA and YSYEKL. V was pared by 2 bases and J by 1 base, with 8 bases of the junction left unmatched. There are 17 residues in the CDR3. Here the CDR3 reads CASSQRRAGGGTDTQYF. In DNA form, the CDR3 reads TGCGCCAGCAGCCAAAGGAGGGCGGGAGGCGGCACAGATACGCAGTATTTT.

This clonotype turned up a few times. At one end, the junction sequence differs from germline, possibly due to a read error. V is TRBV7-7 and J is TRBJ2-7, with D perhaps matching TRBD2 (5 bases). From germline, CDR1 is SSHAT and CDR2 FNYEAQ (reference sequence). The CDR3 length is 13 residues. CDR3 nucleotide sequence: TGTGCTAGCAGCTTAGATATTGGCGGGGAGCAGTACTTC. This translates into CASSLDIGGEQYF.

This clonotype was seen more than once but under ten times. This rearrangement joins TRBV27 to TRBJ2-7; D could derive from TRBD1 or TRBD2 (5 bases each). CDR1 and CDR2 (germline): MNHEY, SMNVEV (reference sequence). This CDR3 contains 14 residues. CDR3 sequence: CAAQRSGQAYEQYF. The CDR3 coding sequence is TGTGCTGCCCAGAGGAGCGGACAAGCCTACGAGCAGTACTTC.

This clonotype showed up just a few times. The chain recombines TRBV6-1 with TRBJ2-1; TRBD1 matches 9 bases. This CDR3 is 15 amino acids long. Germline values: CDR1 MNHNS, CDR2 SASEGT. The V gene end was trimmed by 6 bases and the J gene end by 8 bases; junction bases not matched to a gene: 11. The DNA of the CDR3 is TGTGCCAGCAGCCTCCGGGACAGGGTCTTTCATGAGCAGTTCTTC. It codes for CASSLRDRVFHEQFF.